This TCR beta chain came from a study of T cell changes during pregnancy in multiple sclerosis. The CDR3 is 13 amino acids. The ends were cut back, 7 bases at V and 1 base at J, with 10 bases in the middle. Germline lookup yields CDR1 ENHRY and CDR2 SYGVKD. Only in-frame clones appear in the TCRdb table, and some are missing; sequencing was by immunoSEQ multiplex PCR. The sample shows approximately 33,000 clones, around 90% of them seen only once. The source material was CD4+ T cells from peripheral blood mononuclear cells, sampled in the first trimester of pregnancy. The V call is TRBV10-3, the J call TRBJ1-1, with D perhaps TRBD1 (6 bases). This clonotype was sampled from a female donor in good health, enrolled as a control in a pregnancy study. As DNA, the CDR3 is TGTGCCATCATGCCGACAGGGAACACTGAAGCTTTCTTT. This gives the protein CAIMPTGNTEAFF.